This entry concerns a single T cell receptor (beta chain). In its sample, this clone was seen once. No antigen is known for it. The input lacks base qualities; no much larger clone sits a single base away. This sample is drawn from a study of blood T cell repertoires in COVID-19 (dated by TCRdb to about 2020). Regarding the study in general: Samples covering the acute and convalescent phases of COVID-19 were provided by collaborators in the United States, Italy and Spain. The material from the prospective study consisted of cDNA or gDNA derived from T cells, B-cell-depleted T cells, or PBMCs. Deeply sampled blood TCRbeta repertoires from subjects exposed to, actively infected with, or recovered from COVID-19 were included in the dataset. The repertoires were released in a freely available public database meant as a resource for research on the immune response to SARS-CoV-2. Samples came from the ongoing ImmuneRACE study (first 160 participants) plus 1,254 subjects from 6 global collaborators. Nearly every sample came with metadata listing a de-identified subject ID, COVID-19 status, age in years and sex. Where available, HLA class I and class II types were obtained from metadata supplied by the sample provider rather than from assay-based typing.

Trimming removed 0 bases from V and 7 bases from J, leaving 4 bases between the germline ends. The CDR3 spans 11 residues, from the cysteine through the phenylalanine. Only the CDR3 portion is preserved as DNA: 33 bases, with reading frame beginning at the first base. CDR1 and CDR2 are read off the germline V gene as SGHDT and YYEEEE. The immunoSEQ Assay, a bias-controlled multiplex PCR, was used to amplify TCRbeta CDR3 regions from genomic DNA. The study's processing was this. The number of nucleated cells in each sample was estimated from the amplification of reference gene primers within the assay. To quantify the absolute abundance of each unique TCRbeta CDR3 rearrangement, sequence reads were collapsed and filtered. For each sample, productive Simpson clonality was calculated as the square root of Simpson's diversity index over productive rearrangements. TCRdb's version of the immuneACCESS table is confined to in-frame rearrangements and falls short of the full clone set. An unresolved V gene accounts for under half of the shortfall where checked; the remainder is of unknown origin. The DNA gave D and trimming, while V, J and clone size come from that table. The sample table records 200,000 to 300,000 clones; 88% of these occur just once. Clones ranked in the top ten supply roughly 1.2% of the sample.

Participants in the prospective study were enrolled through a virtual design, were aged about 18 to 100 years, and lived in under 25 United States geographic areas. In the prospective study, cohorts were assigned on the basis of participant-reported clinical history obtained from a screening survey and a study questionnaire. In the prospective study, whole blood, serum and a nasopharyngeal or oropharyngeal swab were collected from each participant by mobile phlebotomists. Participants in the prospective study had the option to provide additional blood draws and questionnaires over a roughly 2-month period. Prospective study blood samples were shipped either frozen or at room temperature before DNA extraction. Findings and caveats that apply to the study as a whole: The quantity of clinical and demographic metadata differed by source and by participant and was supplied without curation.

The rearrangement joined TRBV5-6 to TRBJ1-2; confidence is insufficient to name the D gene. This sequence originates from a woman in her thirties or forties with acute COVID-19. Sequencing used PBMCs or T cells enriched from blood (not recorded which). The CDR3 sequence is CASSLERGYTF. The bases read TGTGCCAGCAGCTTGGAGCGTGGCTACACCTTC.